Here is one TCR beta chain with its context. Measured with immunoSEQ multiplex PCR; TCRdb has only the in-frame clones, and not every one. Among about 350,000 clones listed, 85% to 90% were seen once. This CDR3 is built from 17 residues. V gave up 6 bases and J gave up 3 bases, with 20 bases separating them. Germline V gene data show CDR1 as MDHEN and CDR2 as SYDVKM. The data derive from a study of blood T cell repertoires in COVID-19. Across the study: The United States, Italy and Spain supplied acute and convalescent COVID-19 samples. Sources were T cells, B-cell-depleted T cells, or PBMCs; the material itself was cDNA or gDNA.

Enrolled through a virtual design, the participants were between 18 and 89 years of age and came from 24 US areas. Participant-given clinical history determined each cohort assignment. The gene calls are TRBV28 and TRBJ2-2; D may be TRBD2 (6 bases). Input material: PBMCs or T cells enriched from blood (not recorded which). The sequence derives from a woman aged 30 to 39 who had been exposed to COVID-19. CDR3: CASSLYVPGVHTGELFF. The CDR3 DNA is TGTGCCAGCAGCCTATACGTCCCGGGGGTCCACACCGGGGAGCTGTTTTTT.